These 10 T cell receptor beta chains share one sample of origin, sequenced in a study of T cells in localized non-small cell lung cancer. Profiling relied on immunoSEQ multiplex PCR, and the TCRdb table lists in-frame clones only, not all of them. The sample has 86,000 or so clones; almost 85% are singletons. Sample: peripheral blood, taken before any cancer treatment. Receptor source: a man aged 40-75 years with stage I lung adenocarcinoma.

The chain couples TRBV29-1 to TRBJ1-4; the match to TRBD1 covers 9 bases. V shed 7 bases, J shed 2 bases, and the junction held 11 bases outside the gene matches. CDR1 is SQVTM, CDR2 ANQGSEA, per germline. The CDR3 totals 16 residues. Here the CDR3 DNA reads TGCAGCGCCAGGACAGGGGAGGGTAGGACTAATGAAAAACTGTTTTTT. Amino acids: CSARTGEGRTNEKLFF.

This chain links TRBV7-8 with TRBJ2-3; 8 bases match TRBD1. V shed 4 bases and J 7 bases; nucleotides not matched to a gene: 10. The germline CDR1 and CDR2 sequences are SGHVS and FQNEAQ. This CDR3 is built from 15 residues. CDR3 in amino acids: CASSYGQGKVNTQYF. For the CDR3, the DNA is TGTGCCAGCAGCTACGGACAGGGTAAAGTAAATACGCAGTATTTT.

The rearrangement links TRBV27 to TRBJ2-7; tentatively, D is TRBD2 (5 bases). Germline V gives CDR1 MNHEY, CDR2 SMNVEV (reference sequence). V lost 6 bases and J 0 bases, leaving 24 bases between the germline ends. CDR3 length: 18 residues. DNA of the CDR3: TGTGCCAGCAGGAGTATACAAGGAGCGGTACTGAGCTCCTACGAGCAGTACTTC. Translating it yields CASRSIQGAVLSSYEQYF.

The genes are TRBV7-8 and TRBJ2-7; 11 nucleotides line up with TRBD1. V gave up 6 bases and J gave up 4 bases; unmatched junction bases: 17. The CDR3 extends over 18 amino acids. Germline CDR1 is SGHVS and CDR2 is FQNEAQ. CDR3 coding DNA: TGTGCCAGCAGATGGACAGGGGGCTTTCCCTCACTCCGGTACGAGCAGTACTTC. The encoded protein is CASRWTGGFPSLRYEQYF.

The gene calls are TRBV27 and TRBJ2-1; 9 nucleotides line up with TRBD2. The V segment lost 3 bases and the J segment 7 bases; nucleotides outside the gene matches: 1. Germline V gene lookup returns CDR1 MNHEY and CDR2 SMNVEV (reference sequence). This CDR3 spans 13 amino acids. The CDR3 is CASSFLAGNEQFF. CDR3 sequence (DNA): TGTGCCAGCAGTTTCCTAGCGGGAAATGAGCAGTTCTTC.

CDR3 residues: CASSPDPGGQSSYGYTF. The DNA of the CDR3 is TGCGCCAGCAGCCCCGATCCAGGGGGACAGTCCTCCTATGGCTACACCTTC. The V gene is TRBV5-1, the J gene TRBJ1-2; 7 bases are a match to TRBD1. Germline-derived CDR1 and CDR2 are SGHRS and YFSETQ. This CDR3 comprises 17 residues. The V and J ends lost 4 bases and 4 bases, in that order; junction bases with no gene match: 16.

The CDR3 reads CASSLGNRFYEQYF. The CDR3 DNA reads as TGTGCCAGCAGCCTGGGAAACAGATTCTACGAGCAGTACTTC. V usage is TRBV27 and J usage is TRBJ2-7; D is undetermined. The V gene lost 6 bases and the J gene lost 3 bases, with 15 bases spanning the gap. The CDR3 runs to 14 residues. CDR1 MNHEY and CDR2 SMNVEV come from the germline V gene (reference sequence).

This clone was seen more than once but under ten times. The CDR3 region is CASTRNDSGNTIYF. The CDR3 region has the DNA TGTGCCAGCACCCGGAATGACTCTGGAAACACCATATATTTT. V is TRBV21-1 and J is TRBJ1-3. TRBV21-1 is designated a pseudogene. The CDR3 length is 14 residues.

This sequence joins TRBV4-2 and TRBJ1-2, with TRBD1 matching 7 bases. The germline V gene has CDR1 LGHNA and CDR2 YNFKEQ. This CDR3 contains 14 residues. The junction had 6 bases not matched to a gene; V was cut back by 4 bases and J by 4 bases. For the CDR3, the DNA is TGTGCCAGCAGCCCAAAACAGGGGCCCTATGGCTACACCTTC. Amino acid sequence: CASSPKQGPYGYTF.

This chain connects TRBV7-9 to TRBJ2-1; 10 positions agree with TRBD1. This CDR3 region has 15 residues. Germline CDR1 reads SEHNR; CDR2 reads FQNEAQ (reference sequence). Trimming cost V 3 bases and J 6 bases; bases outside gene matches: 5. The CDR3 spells CASSLPDRGVNEQFF. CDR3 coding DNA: TGTGCCAGCAGCTTGCCGGACAGGGGGGTCAATGAGCAGTTCTTC. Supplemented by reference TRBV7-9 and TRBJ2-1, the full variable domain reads DTGVSQNPRHKITKRGQNVTFRCDPISEHNRLYWYRQTLGQGPEFLTYFQNEAQLEKSRLLSDRFSAERPKGSFSTLEIQRTEQGDSAMYLCASSLPDRGVNEQFFGPGTRLTVL.